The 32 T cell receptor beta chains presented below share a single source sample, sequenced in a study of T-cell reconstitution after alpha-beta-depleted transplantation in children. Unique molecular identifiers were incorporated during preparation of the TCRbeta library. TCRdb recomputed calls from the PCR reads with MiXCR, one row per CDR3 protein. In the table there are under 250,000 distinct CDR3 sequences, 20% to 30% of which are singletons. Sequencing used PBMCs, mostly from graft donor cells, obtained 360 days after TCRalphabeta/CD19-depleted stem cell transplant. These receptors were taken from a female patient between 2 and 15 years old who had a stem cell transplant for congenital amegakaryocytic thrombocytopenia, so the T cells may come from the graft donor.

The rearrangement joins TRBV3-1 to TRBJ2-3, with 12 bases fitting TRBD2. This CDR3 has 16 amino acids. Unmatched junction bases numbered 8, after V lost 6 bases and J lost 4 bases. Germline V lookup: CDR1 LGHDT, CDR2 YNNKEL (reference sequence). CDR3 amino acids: CASSLMTSGGADTQYF. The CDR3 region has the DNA TGTGCCAGCAGTCTGATGACTAGCGGGGGAGCAGATACGCAGTATTTT.

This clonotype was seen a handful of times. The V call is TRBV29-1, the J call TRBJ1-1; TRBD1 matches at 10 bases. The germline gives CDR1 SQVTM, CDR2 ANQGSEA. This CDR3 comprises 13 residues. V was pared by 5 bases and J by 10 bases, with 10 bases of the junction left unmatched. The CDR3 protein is CSVRQGAGTVAFF. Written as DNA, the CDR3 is TGCAGCGTTCGACAGGGGGCCGGGACAGTAGCTTTCTTT. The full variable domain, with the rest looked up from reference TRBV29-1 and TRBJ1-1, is SAVISQKPSRDICQRGTSLTIQCQVDSQVTMMFWYRQQPGQSLTLIATANQGSEATYESGFVIDKFPISRPNLTFSTLTVSNMSPEDSSIYLCSVRQGAGTVAFFGQGTRLTVV.

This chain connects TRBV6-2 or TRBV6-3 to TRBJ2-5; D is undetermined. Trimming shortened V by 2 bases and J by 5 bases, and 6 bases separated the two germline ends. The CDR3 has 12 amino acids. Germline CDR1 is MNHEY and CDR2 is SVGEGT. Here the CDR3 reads CASSYPEETQYF. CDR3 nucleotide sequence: TGTGCCAGCAGTTACCCCGAGGAGACCCAGTACTTC.

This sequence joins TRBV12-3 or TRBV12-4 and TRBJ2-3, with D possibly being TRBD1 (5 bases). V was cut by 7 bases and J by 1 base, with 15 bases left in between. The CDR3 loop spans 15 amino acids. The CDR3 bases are TGTGCCAGCAACATCCAGGGTAGGGGCACAGATACGCAGTATTTT. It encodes CASNIQGRGTDTQYF.

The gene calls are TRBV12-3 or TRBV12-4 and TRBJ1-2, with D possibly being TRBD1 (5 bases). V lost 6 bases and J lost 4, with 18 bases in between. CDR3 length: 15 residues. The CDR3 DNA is TGTGCCAGCAGACTAGCGGGACGGCAGTTCTATGGCTACACCTTC. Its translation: CASRLAGRQFYGYTF.

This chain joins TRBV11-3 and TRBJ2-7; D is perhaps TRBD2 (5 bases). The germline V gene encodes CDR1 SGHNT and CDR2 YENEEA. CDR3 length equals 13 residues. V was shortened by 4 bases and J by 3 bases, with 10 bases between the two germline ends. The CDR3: CASSYRAGYEQYF. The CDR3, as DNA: TGTGCCAGCAGCTACCGGGCGGGCTACGAGCAGTACTTC.

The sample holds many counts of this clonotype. This CDR3 reads CASSSRLEFFYEQFF. In DNA form, the CDR3 reads TGTGCCAGCAGTTCCCGACTAGAGTTCTTTTATGAGCAGTTCTTC. This rearrangement joins TRBV12-3 or TRBV12-4 to TRBJ2-1, with D possibly being TRBD2 (6 bases). The V end lost 4 bases, the J end lost 8 bases, and 18 bases lay between the germline ends. The CDR3 length is 15 residues.

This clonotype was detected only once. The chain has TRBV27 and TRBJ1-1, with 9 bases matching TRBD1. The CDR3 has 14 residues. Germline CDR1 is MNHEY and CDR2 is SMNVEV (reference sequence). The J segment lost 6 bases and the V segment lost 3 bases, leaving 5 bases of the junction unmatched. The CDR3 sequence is CASSFGTGLAEAFF. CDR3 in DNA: TGTGCCAGCAGTTTCGGGACAGGGTTGGCTGAAGCTTTCTTT.

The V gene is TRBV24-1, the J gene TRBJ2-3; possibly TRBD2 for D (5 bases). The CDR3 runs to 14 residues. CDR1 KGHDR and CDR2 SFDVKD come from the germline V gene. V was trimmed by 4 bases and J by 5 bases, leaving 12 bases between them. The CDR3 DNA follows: TGTGCCACCAGTGACACTAGGACCGGAGATACGCAGTATTTT. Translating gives CATSDTRTGDTQYF.

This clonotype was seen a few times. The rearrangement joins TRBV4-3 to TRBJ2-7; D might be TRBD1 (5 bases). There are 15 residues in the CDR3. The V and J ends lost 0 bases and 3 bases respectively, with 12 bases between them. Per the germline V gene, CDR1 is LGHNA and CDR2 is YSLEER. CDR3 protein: CASSQDTDTGYEQYF. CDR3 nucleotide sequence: TGCGCCAGCAGCCAAGATACGGACACCGGCTACGAGCAGTACTTC.

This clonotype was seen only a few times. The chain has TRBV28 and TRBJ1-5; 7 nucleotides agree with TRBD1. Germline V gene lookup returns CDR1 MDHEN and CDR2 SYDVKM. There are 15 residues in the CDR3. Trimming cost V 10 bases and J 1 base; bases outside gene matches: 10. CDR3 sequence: CATVLTGVSNQPQHF. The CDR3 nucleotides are TGTGCCACCGTGCTTACAGGGGTGAGCAATCAGCCCCAGCATTTT.

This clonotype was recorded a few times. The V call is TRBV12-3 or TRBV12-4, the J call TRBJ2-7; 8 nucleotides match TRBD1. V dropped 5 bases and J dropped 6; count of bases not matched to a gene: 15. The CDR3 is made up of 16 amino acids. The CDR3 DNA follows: TGTGCCAGCAGTCAAACAACAGGGGGAAGGATTGTCGAGCAGTACTTC. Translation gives CASSQTTGGRIVEQYF.

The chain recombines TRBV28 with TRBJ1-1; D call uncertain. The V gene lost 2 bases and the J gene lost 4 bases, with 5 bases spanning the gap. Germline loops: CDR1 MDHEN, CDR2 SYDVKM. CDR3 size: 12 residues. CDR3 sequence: CASSLRTTEAFF. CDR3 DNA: TGTGCCAGCAGTTTACGGACCACTGAAGCTTTCTTT.

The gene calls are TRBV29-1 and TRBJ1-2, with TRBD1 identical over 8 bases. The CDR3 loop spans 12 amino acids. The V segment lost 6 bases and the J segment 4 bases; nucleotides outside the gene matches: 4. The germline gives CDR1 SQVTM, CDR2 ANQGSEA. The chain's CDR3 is CSVGQEGYGYTF. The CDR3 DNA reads TGCAGCGTGGGACAGGAGGGCTATGGCTACACCTTC.

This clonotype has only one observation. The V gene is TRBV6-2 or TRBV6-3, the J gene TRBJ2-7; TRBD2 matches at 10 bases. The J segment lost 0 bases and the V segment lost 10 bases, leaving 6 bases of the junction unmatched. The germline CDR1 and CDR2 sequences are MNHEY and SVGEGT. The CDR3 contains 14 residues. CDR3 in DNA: TGTGCCACACATAGCGGGAGGAGCTCCTACGAGCAGTACTTC. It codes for CATHSGRSSYEQYF.

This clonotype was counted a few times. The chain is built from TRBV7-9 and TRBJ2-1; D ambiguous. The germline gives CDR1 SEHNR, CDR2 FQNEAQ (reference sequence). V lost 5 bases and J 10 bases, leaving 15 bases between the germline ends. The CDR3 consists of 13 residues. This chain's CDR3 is CASSRLAGDEQFF. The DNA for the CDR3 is TGTGCCAGCAGCCGATTGGCAGGCGACGAGCAGTTCTTC.

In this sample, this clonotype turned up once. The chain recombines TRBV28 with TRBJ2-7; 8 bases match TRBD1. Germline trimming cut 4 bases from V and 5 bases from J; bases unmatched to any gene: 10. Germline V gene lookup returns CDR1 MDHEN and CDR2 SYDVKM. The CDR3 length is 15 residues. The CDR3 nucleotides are TGTGCCAGCAGTTGGTTGAGGACAGGGTCCCACGAGCAGTACTTC. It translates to CASSWLRTGSHEQYF. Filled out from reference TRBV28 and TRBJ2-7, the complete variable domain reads DVKVTQSSRYLVKRTGEKVFLECVQDMDHENMFWYRQDPGLGLRLIYFSYDVKMKEKGDIPEGYSVSREKKERFSLILESASTNQTSMYLCASSWLRTGSHEQYFGPGTRLTVT.

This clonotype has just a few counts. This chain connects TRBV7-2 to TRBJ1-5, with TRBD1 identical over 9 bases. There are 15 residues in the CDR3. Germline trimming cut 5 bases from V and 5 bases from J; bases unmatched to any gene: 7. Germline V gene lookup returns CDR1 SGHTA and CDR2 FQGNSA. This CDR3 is CASSLRTGGDQPQHF. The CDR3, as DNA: TGTGCCAGCAGCCTAAGAACAGGGGGCGATCAGCCCCAGCATTTT. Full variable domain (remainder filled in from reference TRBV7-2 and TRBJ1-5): GAGVSQSPSNKVTEKGKDVELRCDPISGHTALYWYRQSLGQGLEFLIYFQGNSAPDKSGLPSDRFSAERTGGSVSTLTIQRTQQEDSAVYLCASSLRTGGDQPQHFGDGTRLSIL.

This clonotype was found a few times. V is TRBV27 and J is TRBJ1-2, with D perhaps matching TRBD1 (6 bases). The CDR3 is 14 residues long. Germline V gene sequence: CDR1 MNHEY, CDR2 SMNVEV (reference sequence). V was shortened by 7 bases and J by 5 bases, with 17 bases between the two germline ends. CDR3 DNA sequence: TGTGCCAGCATGCGGGGTGGAGGGGGTTATGGCTACACCTTC. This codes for CASMRGGGGYGYTF.

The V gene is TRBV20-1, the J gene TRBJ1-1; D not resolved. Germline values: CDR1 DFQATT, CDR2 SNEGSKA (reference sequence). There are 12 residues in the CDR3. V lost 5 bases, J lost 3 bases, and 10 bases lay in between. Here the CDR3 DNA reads TGCAGTGCTTCCTGGACTGACACTGAAGCTTTCTTT. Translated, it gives CSASWTDTEAFF.

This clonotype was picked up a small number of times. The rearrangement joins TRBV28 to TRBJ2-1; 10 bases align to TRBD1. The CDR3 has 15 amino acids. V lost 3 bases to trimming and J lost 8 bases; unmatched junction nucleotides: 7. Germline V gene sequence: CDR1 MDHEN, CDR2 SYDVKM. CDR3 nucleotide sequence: TGTGCCAGCAGTTTTGGGACAGGGGCCGGGGATGAGCAGTTCTTC. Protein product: CASSFGTGAGDEQFF. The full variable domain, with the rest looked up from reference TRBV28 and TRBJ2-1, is DVKVTQSSRYLVKRTGEKVFLECVQDMDHENMFWYRQDPGLGLRLIYFSYDVKMKEKGDIPEGYSVSREKKERFSLILESASTNQTSMYLCASSFGTGAGDEQFFGPGTRLTVL.

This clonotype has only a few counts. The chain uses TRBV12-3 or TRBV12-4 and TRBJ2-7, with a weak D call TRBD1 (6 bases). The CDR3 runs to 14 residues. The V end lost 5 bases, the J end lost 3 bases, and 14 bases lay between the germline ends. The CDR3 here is CASSPPGHGYEQYF. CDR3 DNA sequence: TGTGCCAGCAGTCCGCCGGGACACGGCTACGAGCAGTACTTC.

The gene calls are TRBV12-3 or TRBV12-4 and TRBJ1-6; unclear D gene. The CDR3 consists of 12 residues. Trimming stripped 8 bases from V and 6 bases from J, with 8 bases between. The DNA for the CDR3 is TGTGCCAGCGGCTGGGCTAATTCACCCCTCCACTTT. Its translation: CASGWANSPLHF.

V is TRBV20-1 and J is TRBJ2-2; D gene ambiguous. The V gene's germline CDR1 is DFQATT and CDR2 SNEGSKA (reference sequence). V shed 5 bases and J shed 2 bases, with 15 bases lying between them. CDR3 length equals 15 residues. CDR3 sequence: CSAQPNWRNTGELFF. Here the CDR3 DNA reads TGCAGTGCTCAACCCAACTGGAGAAACACCGGGGAGCTGTTTTTT.

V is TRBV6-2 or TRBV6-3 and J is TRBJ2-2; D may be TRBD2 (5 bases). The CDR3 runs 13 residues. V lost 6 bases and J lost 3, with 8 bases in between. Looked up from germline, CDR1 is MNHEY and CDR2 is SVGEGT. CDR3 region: CASREVYTGELFF. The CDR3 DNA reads TGTGCCAGCAGGGAGGTCTACACCGGGGAGCTGTTTTTT.

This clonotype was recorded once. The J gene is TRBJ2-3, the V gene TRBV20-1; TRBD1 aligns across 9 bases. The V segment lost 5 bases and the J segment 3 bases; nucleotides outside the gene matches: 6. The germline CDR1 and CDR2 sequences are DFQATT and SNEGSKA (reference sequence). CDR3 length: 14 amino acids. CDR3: CSAHTGGWTDTQYF. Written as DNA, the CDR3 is TGCAGTGCTCATACAGGGGGCTGGACAGATACGCAGTATTTT.

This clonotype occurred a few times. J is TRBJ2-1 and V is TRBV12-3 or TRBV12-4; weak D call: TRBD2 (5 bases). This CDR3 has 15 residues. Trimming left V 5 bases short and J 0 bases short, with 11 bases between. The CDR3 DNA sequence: TGTGCCAGCAGTAGAGAGCGGAGCTCCTACAATGAGCAGTTCTTC. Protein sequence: CASSRERSSYNEQFF.

The CDR3 region has the DNA TGCGCCAGCAGCCAAGTTTTTGGGGACTATGGCTACACCTTC. This translates into CASSQVFGDYGYTF. The gene calls are TRBV4-1 and TRBJ1-2; no clear D. V shed 1 base and J shed 3 bases, with 9 bases lying between them. The CDR3 extends over 14 amino acids. Germline V lookup: CDR1 MGHRA, CDR2 YSYEKL.

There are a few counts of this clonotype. The CDR3 spells CASSTELAGMQYF. The CDR3 coding sequence is TGTGCCAGCAGCACAGAACTAGCGGGGATGCAGTATTTT. The chain couples TRBV7-6 to TRBJ2-3; TRBD2 agrees at 10 bases. V was clipped by 5 bases and J by 11 bases; unmatched bases: 7. This CDR3 spans 13 amino acids. Germline assignment: CDR1 SGHVS and CDR2 FNYEAQ.

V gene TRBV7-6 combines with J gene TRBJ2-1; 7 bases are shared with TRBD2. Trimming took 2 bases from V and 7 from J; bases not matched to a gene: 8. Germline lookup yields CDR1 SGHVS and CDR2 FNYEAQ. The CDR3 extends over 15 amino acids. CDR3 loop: CASSLFPRDYNEQFF. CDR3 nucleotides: TGTGCCAGCAGCTTATTCCCCCGGGACTATAATGAGCAGTTCTTC. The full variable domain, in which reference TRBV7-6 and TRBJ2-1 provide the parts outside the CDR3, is GAGVSQSPRYKVTKRGQDVALRCDPISGHVSLYWYRQALGQGPEFLTYFNYEAQQDKSGLPNDRFSAERPEGSISTLTIQRTEQRDSAMYRCASSLFPRDYNEQFFGPGTRLTVL.

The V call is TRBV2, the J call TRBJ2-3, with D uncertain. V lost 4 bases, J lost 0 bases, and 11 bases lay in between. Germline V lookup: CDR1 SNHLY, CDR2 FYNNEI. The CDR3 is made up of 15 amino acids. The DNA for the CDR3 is TGTGCCAGCAGTGTTGTAGGTGATAGCACAGATACGCAGTATTTT. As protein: CASSVVGDSTDTQYF.

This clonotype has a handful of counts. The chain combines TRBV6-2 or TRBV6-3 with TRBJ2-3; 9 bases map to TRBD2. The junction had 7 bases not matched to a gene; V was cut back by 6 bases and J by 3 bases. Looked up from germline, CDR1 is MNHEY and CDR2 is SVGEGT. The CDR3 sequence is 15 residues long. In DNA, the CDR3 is TGTGCCAGCAGCCGCGGGGGGGCGAGAACAGATACGCAGTATTTT. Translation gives CASSRGGARTDTQYF.